The 10 T cell receptor beta chains below all came from one sample that was sequenced in a study of blood T cell repertoires in COVID-19 (dated by TCRdb to the early 2020s). Library preparation employed the immunoSEQ multiplex PCR assay. Imported from immuneACCESS, the table was reduced by TCRdb to in-frame sequences with V and J called. These copies leave out some clones; in studies compared against another copy, an unresolved V gene accounts for under half, and the cause of the remainder is not known. The table for this sample lists 150,000 or so clones; around 87% of them were counted only once. The biggest ten clones account for roughly 0.58% of the sample. Sequenced: peripheral blood. The receptors derive from a man in his 60s with COVID-19, enrolled during active disease.

J is TRBJ1-5 and V is TRBV24-1; D gene unclear. This CDR3 is built from 12 residues. Between the trimmed V and J ends, which lost 2 bases and 9 bases, there was a span of 7 bases. The germline V gene has CDR1 KGHDR and CDR2 SFDVKD. The CDR3 protein is CATSDSVGPQHF. CDR3 sequence (DNA): TGTGCCACCAGTGATTCTGTCGGGCCCCAGCATTTT.

Written as DNA, the CDR3 is TGCAGCGCCAAGACAGGGGACCTAAACACCGGGGAGCTGTTTTTT. It specifies CSAKTGDLNTGELFF. The chain uses TRBV29-1 and TRBJ2-2, with 8 bases identical to TRBD1. Germline V gene lookup returns CDR1 SQVTM and CDR2 ANQGSEA. V lost 7 bases, J lost 2 bases, and 9 bases stayed unmatched. CDR3 length equals 15 residues.

The chain joins TRBV28 to TRBJ1-1; TRBD1 is a possible D gene (5 bases). This CDR3 is 13 amino acids long. V lost 2 bases, J lost 6 bases, and 10 bases lay in between. CDR1 MDHEN and CDR2 SYDVKM come from the germline V gene. CDR3 nucleotide sequence: TGTGCCAGCAGTTTACGGGGGATCCCTGAAGCTTTCTTT. It encodes CASSLRGIPEAFF.

The genes are TRBV7-8 and TRBJ1-1; D not certain. The CDR3 is made up of 16 amino acids. Germline V gene data show CDR1 as SGHVS and CDR2 as FQNEAQ. Trimming left V 3 bases short and J 0 bases short, with 14 bases between. CDR3 in amino acids: CASSFGGRAMNTEAFF. The CDR3, as DNA: TGTGCCAGCAGCTTTGGAGGACGGGCCATGAACACTGAAGCTTTCTTT.

The V call is TRBV27, the J call TRBJ1-2; 9 nucleotides align to TRBD1. Germline CDR1 reads MNHEY; CDR2 reads SMNVEV (reference sequence). The J segment lost 2 bases and the V segment lost 4 bases, leaving 8 bases of the junction unmatched. There are 16 residues in the CDR3. The CDR3 protein is CASSSYGTGKNYGYTF. The CDR3 nucleotides are TGTGCCAGCAGTTCGTACGGGACAGGGAAGAACTATGGCTACACCTTC.

The chain couples TRBV5-6 to TRBJ1-2, with D perhaps matching TRBD1 (5 bases). CDR3 size: 15 residues. Per germline, CDR1 SGHDT and CDR2 YYEEEE. V was clipped by 6 bases and J by 2 bases, with 17 bases between them. CDR3 nucleotides: TGTGCCAGCATCCCTCAGACCGGGGGGAACTATGGCTACACCTTC. Protein sequence: CASIPQTGGNYGYTF.

The chain joins TRBV5-1 to TRBJ2-6; D unclear. Trimming shortened V by 2 bases and J by 0 bases, and 12 bases separated the two germline ends. The CDR3 spans 17 residues. Germline loops: CDR1 SGHRS, CDR2 YFSETQ. CDR3 protein: CASSFDGVSSGANVLTF. CDR3 nucleotides: TGCGCCAGCAGCTTTGATGGAGTGAGCTCTGGGGCCAACGTCCTGACTTTC.

This chain connects TRBV4-1 to TRBJ2-1, with D unclear. CDR3 length: 14 amino acids. Trimming stripped 3 bases from V and 7 bases from J, with 13 bases between. The germline V gene encodes CDR1 MGHRA and CDR2 YSYEKL. The CDR3 spells CASSQGQYLNEQFF. The CDR3 DNA follows: TGCGCCAGCAGCCAGGGCCAGTACTTGAATGAGCAGTTCTTC.

The sample holds a few counts of this clone. The genes are TRBV3-1 (or the pseudogene TRBV3-2) and TRBJ1-5, with D unclear. The CDR3 consists of 15 residues. Germline assignment: CDR1 LGHDT and CDR2 YNNKEL (reference sequence). V lost 4 bases, J lost 2 bases, and 12 bases lay in between. The CDR3 loop reads CASSPAGWGNQPQHF. The DNA for the CDR3 is TGTGCCAGCAGCCCAGCAGGTTGGGGCAATCAGCCCCAGCATTTT.

CDR3 bases: TGTGCCAGCAGTTCCGCCGGGACAGGGGACACAGATACGCAGTATTTT. Translating it yields CASSSAGTGDTDTQYF. J is TRBJ2-3 and V is TRBV28, with TRBD1 matching 10 bases. This CDR3 is 16 amino acids long. Germline trimming cut 4 bases from V and 2 bases from J; bases unmatched to any gene: 6. Germline assignment: CDR1 MDHEN and CDR2 SYDVKM.